This T cell receptor (beta chain) was documented in a study of blood T cell repertoires in COVID-19. Study-wide context: PBMCs, B-cell-depleted T cells, or T cells were the source of the cDNA or gDNA that made up the material.

Profiled with immunoSEQ multiplex PCR; TCRdb holds only in-frame clones, not every one. Altogether about 430,000 clones are present, more than 70% being singletons, with the ten largest covering 1.4%. With 5 bases clipped from V and 7 bases from J, the junction kept 11 bases outside the gene matches. The CDR3 spans 16 residues. Looked up from germline, CDR1 is MNHEY and CDR2 is SMNVEV (reference sequence). The study drew participants aged about 18 to 95 years from 20 to 30 US areas. The study assigned cohorts using participant-reported clinical history. Before they entered the study, exposed participants had met a COVID-19 case within 2 weeks.

The receptor was derived from a woman younger than 35 who had been exposed to COVID-19. The sample comprised PBMCs or T cells enriched from blood (not recorded which). The chain combines TRBV27 with TRBJ1-4, with TRBD1 matching over 9 bases. CDR3 DNA sequence: TGTGCCAGCAGTACGGACAGGGGAGCCCTTACTGAAAAACTGTTTTTT. Translated: CASSTDRGALTEKLFF.